This T cell receptor (beta chain) was sequenced for a study of blood T cell repertoires in COVID-19. Background on the study: Sites in the United States, Italy and Spain provided acute and convalescent COVID-19 samples. PBMCs, B-cell-depleted T cells, or T cells provided the cDNA or gDNA that made up the material.

This CDR3 contains 15 residues. The V end lost 7 bases, the J end lost 4 bases, and 19 bases lay between the germline ends. CDR1 is MDHEN and CDR2 is SYDVKM in the germline V gene. This clone was seen a few times. In the authors' methods: The authors estimated nucleated cell counts from reference gene primer amplification. The assay was immunoSEQ multiplex PCR, and TCRdb's table has in-frame clones only and misses some. The DNA gave D and trimming, while V, J and clone size come from that table. Of about 140,000 clones listed, just over 85% are singletons. This chain uses TRBV28 with TRBJ1-1, with D perhaps matching TRBD1 (6 bases). The sequence derives from an older woman with acute or convalescent COVID-19. Sequencing input: peripheral blood. The CDR3: CASKNGGGAFTEAFF. In DNA, the CDR3 is TGTGCCAGCAAAAATGGGGGGGGCGCATTCACTGAAGCTTTCTTT.